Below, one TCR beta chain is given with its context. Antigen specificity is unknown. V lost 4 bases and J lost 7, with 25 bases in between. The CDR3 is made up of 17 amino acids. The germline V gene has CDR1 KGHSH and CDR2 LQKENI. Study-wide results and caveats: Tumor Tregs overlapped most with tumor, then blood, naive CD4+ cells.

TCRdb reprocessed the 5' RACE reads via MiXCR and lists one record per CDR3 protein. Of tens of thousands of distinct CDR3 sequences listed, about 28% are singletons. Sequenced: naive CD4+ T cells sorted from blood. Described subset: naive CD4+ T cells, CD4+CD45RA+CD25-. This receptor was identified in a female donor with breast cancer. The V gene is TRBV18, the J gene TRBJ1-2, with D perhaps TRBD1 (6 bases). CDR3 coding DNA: TGTGCCAGCTCACGCGTGGGGGACAACGTTAAATCTAGTGGCTACACCTTC. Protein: CASSRVGDNVKSSGYTF.